Listed here are 4 T cell receptor beta chains from one sample, sequenced in a study of blood T cell repertoires in COVID-19. The assay was immunoSEQ multiplex PCR, and TCRdb's table has in-frame clones only and misses some. The sample includes 300,000 to 400,000 clones, about 86% of them seen just once. Sequenced: PBMCs or T cells enriched from blood (not recorded which). The receptors stem from a woman aged 40 to 50 with acute COVID-19.

The chain couples TRBV29-1 to TRBJ1-4, with 7 bases identical to TRBD1. This CDR3 has 14 amino acids. Trimming took 7 bases from V and 4 from J; bases not matched to a gene: 9. Germline CDR1 and CDR2: SQVTM and ANQGSEA. CDR3 DNA sequence: TGCAGCGCCGGGGGACAGAATGTTAATGAAAAACTGTTTTTT. This gives the protein CSAGGQNVNEKLFF.

About this clone: Within the sample, other DNA sequences also encode this same CDR3. V is TRBV5-1 and J is TRBJ1-5, with TRBD1 as a possible D gene (6 bases). The V gene's germline CDR1 is SGHRS and CDR2 YFSETQ. Trimming took 0 bases from V and 6 from J, leaving 10 bases between them. This CDR3 has 14 residues. CDR3 region: CASSLEGGIQPQHF. CDR3 in DNA: TGCGCCAGCAGCTTGGAGGGGGGGATTCAGCCCCAGCATTTT.

For this clone: This sample also contains other DNA sequences that code for the same CDR3. The chain recombines TRBV15 with TRBJ1-1; D not certain. V lost 1 base and J lost 0, with 6 bases in between. The V gene's germline CDR1 is LNHNV and CDR2 YYDKDF (reference sequence). This CDR3 is built from 14 residues. The CDR3 DNA reads as TGTGCCACCAGCAGAGGTACGGTGAACACTGAAGCTTTCTTT. Its protein is CATSRGTVNTEAFF. Supplemented by reference TRBV15 and TRBJ1-1, the full variable domain reads DAMVIQNPRYQVTQFGKPVTLSCSQTLNHNVMYWYQQKSSQAPKLLFHYYDKDFNNEADTPDNFQSRRPNTSFCFLDIRSPGLGDTAMYLCATSRGTVNTEAFFGQGTRLTVV.

As regards this clone: One end of the junction varies from germline; a read error may be responsible. The gene calls are TRBV9 and TRBJ2-1; TRBD2 agrees at 10 bases. Germline CDR1 SGDLS, CDR2 YYNGEE. This CDR3 is 17 amino acids long. CDR3 loop: CASNVGERGGNRIEQFF. In DNA form, the CDR3 reads TGTGCCAGCAACGTAGGCGAGCGGGGGGGGAATCGAATTGAGCAGTTCTTC. The variable domain in full, with the rest retrieved from reference TRBV9 and TRBJ2-1, is DSGVTQTPKHLITATGQRVTLRCSPRSGDLSVYWYQQSLDQGLQFLIQYYNGEERAKGNILERFSAQQFPDLHSELNLSSLELGDSALYFCASNVGERGGNRIEQFFGPGTRLTVL.